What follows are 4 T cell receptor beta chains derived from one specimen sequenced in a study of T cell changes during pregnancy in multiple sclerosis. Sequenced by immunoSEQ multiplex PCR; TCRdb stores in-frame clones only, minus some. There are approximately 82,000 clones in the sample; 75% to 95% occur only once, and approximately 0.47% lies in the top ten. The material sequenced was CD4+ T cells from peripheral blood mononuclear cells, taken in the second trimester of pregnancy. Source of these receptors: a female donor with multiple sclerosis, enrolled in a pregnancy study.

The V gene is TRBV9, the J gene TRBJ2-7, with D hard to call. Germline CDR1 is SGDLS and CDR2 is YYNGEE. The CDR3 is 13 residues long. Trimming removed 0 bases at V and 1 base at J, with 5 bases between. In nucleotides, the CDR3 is TGTGCCAGCAGCGTAGCCCCATCCTACGAGCAGTACTTC. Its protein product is CASSVAPSYEQYF.

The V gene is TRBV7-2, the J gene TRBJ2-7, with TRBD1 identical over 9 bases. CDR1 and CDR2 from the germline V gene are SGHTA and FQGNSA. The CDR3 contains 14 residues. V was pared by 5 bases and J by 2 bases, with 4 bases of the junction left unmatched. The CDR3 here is CASSLDRGAYEQYF. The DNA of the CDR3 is TGTGCCAGCAGCCTGGACAGGGGAGCCTACGAGCAGTACTTC.

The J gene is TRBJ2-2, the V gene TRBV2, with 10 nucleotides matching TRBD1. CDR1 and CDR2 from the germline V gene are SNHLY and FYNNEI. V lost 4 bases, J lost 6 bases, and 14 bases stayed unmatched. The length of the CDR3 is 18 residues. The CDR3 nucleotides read TGTGCCAGCAGTGTCGCTCGATGGGACAGGGGATCGGCCGGGGAGCTGTTTTTT. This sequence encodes CASSVARWDRGSAGELFF.

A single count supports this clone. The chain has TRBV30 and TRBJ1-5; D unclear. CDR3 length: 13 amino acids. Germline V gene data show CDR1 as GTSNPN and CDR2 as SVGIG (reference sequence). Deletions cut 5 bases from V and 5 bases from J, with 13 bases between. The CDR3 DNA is TGTGCCTGGGGCCGTACGTTATATCAGCCCCAGCATTTT. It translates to CAWGRTLYQPQHF.